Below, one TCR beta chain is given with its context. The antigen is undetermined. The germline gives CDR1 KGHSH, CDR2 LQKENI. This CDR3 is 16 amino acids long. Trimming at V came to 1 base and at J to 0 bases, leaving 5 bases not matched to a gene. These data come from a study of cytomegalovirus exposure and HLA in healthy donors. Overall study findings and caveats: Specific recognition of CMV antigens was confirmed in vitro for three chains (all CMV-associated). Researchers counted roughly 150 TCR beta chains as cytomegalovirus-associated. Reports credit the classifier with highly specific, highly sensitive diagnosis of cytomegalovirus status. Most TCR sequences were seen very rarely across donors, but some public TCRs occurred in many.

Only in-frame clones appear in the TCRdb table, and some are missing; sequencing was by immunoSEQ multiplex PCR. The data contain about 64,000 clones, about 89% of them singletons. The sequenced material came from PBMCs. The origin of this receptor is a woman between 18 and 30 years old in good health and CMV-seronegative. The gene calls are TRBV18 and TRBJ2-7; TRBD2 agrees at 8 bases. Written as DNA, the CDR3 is TGTGCCAGCTCACCACAGAGCGGGGGCCTCTCCTACGAGCAGTACTTC. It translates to CASSPQSGGLSYEQYF. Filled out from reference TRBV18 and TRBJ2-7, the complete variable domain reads NAGVMQNPRHLVRRRGQEARLRCSPMKGHSHVYWYRQLPEEGLKFMVYLQKENIIDESGMPKERFSAEFPKEGPSILRIQQVVRGDSAAYFCASSPQSGGLSYEQYFGPGTRLTVT.